The present TCR beta chain was sequenced within a study of spatial heterogeneity in lung cancer. In the study overall: Sequence detection consistently recorded a greater number of beta-chain than alpha-chain sequences.

Time point reported: sample taken at primary tumor resection. Donation came from 70 or so patients with untreated early-stage non-small cell lung cancer. Every TCR cDNA molecule bore its own unique molecular identifier. MiXCR, run by TCRdb on the 5' RACE reads, gives a single entry per CDR3 protein. Of tens of thousands of distinct CDR3 sequences listed, approximately 12% are singletons. The CDR3 runs 15 residues. V shed 6 bases and J shed 8 bases, with 20 bases lying between them. This clonotype was seen ten or more times. The sequences come from PBMCs, collected at surgery. The chain recombines TRBV12-3 or TRBV12-4 with TRBJ2-1; the D gene is possibly TRBD1 (5 bases). This sequence originates from a male donor with early-stage non-small cell lung cancer. The CDR3 protein is CASSKRTNSIHEQFF. Written as DNA, the CDR3 is TGTGCCAGCAGCAAACGGACAAACTCCATCCATGAGCAGTTCTTC.